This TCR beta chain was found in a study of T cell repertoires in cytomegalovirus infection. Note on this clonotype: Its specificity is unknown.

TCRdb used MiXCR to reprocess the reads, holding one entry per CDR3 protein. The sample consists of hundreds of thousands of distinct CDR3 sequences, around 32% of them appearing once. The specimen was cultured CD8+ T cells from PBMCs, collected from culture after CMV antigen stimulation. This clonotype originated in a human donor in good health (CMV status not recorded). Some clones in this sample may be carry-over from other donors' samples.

This CDR3 is CSARTGLASDEQYF. The CDR3 DNA is TGCAGTGCTAGAACGGGACTAGCGAGTGACGAGCAGTACTTC. The chain joins TRBV20-1 to TRBJ2-7, with 10 bases identical to TRBD2. The V segment lost 2 bases and the J segment 5 bases; nucleotides outside the gene matches: 6. This CDR3 has 14 residues. Per the germline V gene, CDR1 is DFQATT and CDR2 is SNEGSKA (reference sequence).